The entry below describes one TCR beta chain. Its target is unknown. These data are taken from a study of OX40 agonist ivuxolimab in advanced cancers. Study as a whole: Patients with prior anti-PD-1, anti-PD-L1 or anti-CTLA-4 therapy were eligible; 40% had some. Broader study findings: There were also nonresponders showing low normalized T-cell clonal expansion.

Clones were read by immunoSEQ multiplex PCR, and TCRdb kept only the in-frame ones, dropping some. Among over 70,000 clones listed, about 73% were seen once. The CDR3 runs 17 residues. CDR1 and CDR2 (germline): SEHNR, FQNEAQ (reference sequence). After removal of 4 bases from V and 3 bases from J, the junction contained 15 bases not matched to a gene. The TCR comes from an adult with an advanced solid tumor such as melanoma, head and neck, liver or kidney cancer. This chain connects TRBV7-9 to TRBJ2-7; 7 nucleotides agree with TRBD1. This material consisted of CD4+ or CD8+ T cells sorted from blood, taken in a trial of the OX40 agonist ivuxolimab. In nucleotides, the CDR3 is TGTGCCAGCAGCTCTGGACAGGTGCAGGGAGTAAACTACGAGCAGTACTTC. Amino acids: CASSSGQVQGVNYEQYF.